This entry is about one T cell receptor beta chain. Its target is not known. Its ends do not fully match the called genes, so a read error is possible. This CDR3 is built from 14 residues. Germline loops: CDR1 MNHNY, CDR2 SVGAGI (reference sequence). It was from roughly 20-30 mg of unsorted bulk tissue that RNA and DNA were co-extracted. There were only treatment-naive patients, all with chronic HBV infection. TCR beta cDNA was made from 450 to 550 ng total RNA with a constant-region primer. What produced the TCR beta libraries was three nested multiplex PCR rounds using slightly modified ARM-PCR. TRBV1-TRBV30 forward and Cbeta reverse primers drove the first two approximately 11-cycle rounds. TCRdb processed the multiplex PCR reads anew with MiXCR; each CDR3 protein has one entry. The sample gives about 64,000 distinct CDR3 sequences, about 71% of which show up once; under 45% is in the top ten. The data are from a study of tumor-infiltrating lymphocytes in primary liver carcinoma.

Notes on the study in general: Top-250-clone fractions were significantly higher in tumors than in blood (p = 0.039).

The TCR comes from a man in his forties with primary liver carcinoma and hepatitis B virus infection. V gene TRBV6-6 combines with J gene TRBJ2-7; perhaps TRBD1 as D (6 bases). Sequencing was done on a sample of liver tumor tissue from sampling region 4. Subset specified: tumor region T4, right-lateral pole. This CDR3 reads CVSGKTGSTFEQYF. The CDR3 coding sequence is TGTGTCAGCGGAAAGACAGGTTCCACCTTCGAGCAGTATTTC.